The clone carrying this T cell receptor beta chain was recorded only once. V lost 8 bases and J 4 bases, leaving 9 bases between the germline ends. The length of the CDR3 is 12 residues. Looked up from germline, CDR1 is MDHEN and CDR2 is SYDVKM. This table comes from immunoSEQ multiplex PCR, and its TCRdb copy is limited to in-frame clones, with some not included. This table has about 22,000 clones, roughly 86% appearing once. The sample is drawn from a study of PD-1 blockade in mismatch repair-deficient tumors. The TCR was taken from an adult with mismatch repair-deficient cancer. The material sequenced was peripheral blood, taken 2 weeks after starting pembrolizumab. The chain combines TRBV28 with TRBJ2-1; D is possibly TRBD1 or TRBD2 (5 bases each). This CDR3 reads CASGGSYNEQFF. CDR3 sequence (DNA): TGTGCCAGCGGGGGAAGTTACAATGAGCAGTTCTTC.